Below, 20 T cell receptor beta chains from the same sample are listed, as sequenced in a study of OX40 agonist ivuxolimab in advanced cancers. Sequenced by immunoSEQ multiplex PCR; TCRdb stores in-frame clones only, minus some. Of 70,000 to 80,000 clones listed, just under 95% are singletons. This specimen was CD4+ or CD8+ T cells sorted from blood, taken in a trial of the OX40 agonist ivuxolimab. The receptors here all came from an adult with an advanced solid tumor such as melanoma, head and neck, liver or kidney cancer.

This chain connects TRBV9 to TRBJ2-1; D is ambiguous. CDR1 and CDR2 from the germline V gene are SGDLS and YYNGEE. The CDR3 extends over 15 amino acids. Trimming took off 6 bases at V and 4 bases at J, with 17 bases between the two ends. CDR3 bases: TGTGCCAGCACCCCTGAGGTCGAGTATTACAATGAGCAGTTCTTC. Amino acid sequence: CASTPEVEYYNEQFF.

This clone has a single count. This chain connects TRBV5-8 to TRBJ1-1, with no clear D. Trimming shortened V by 4 bases and J by 0 bases, and 10 bases separated the two germline ends. The CDR3 is 14 residues long. Germline CDR1 and CDR2: SGHTS and YDEGEE. The CDR3 DNA reads TGTGCCAGCAGCCCATACGGGATGAACACTGAAGCTTTCTTT. It yields the protein CASSPYGMNTEAFF. The full variable domain, with the rest looked up from reference TRBV5-8 and TRBJ1-1, is EAGVTQSPTHLIKTRGQQATLRCSPISGHTSVYWYQQALGLGLQFLLWYDEGEERNRGNFPPRFSGRQFPNYSSELNVNALELEDSALYLCASSPYGMNTEAFFGQGTRLTVV.

The chain is built from TRBV5-1 and TRBJ2-7; 7 bases agree with TRBD1. CDR1 and CDR2 from the germline V gene are SGHRS and YFSETQ. The V and J ends lost 4 bases and 3 bases, in that order; junction bases with no gene match: 7. This CDR3 contains 14 residues. The CDR3 here is CASSPGQEIYEQYF. CDR3 in DNA: TGCGCCAGCAGCCCCGGACAGGAAATCTACGAGCAGTACTTC.

The CDR3 region has the DNA TGTGCCAGCAGCCCACCAGGGGGCCTAGAAGCTTTCTTT. It encodes CASSPPGGLEAFF. The chain links TRBV7-6 to TRBJ1-1, with 8 bases identical to TRBD1. Germline CDR1 is SGHVS and CDR2 is FNYEAQ. The CDR3 has 13 amino acids. V gave up 5 bases and J gave up 8 bases; unmatched junction bases: 7.

The chain uses TRBV5-8 and TRBJ2-7, with TRBD1 identical over 9 bases. CDR3 length: 15 amino acids. With V trimmed by 4 bases and J by 3 bases, 8 bases remained unmatched. Germline CDR1 and CDR2: SGHTS and YDEGEE. CDR3 nucleotide sequence: TGTGCCAGCAGCCACCCGGGACAGGGCCTCTACGAGCAGTACTTC. Its protein product is CASSHPGQGLYEQYF.

The chain uses TRBV6-1 and TRBJ2-2; D gene unclear. V was cut by 4 bases and J by 9 bases, with 9 bases left in between. Germline CDR1 and CDR2: MNHNS and SASEGT. CDR3 length: 12 amino acids. Here the CDR3 reads CASSGRTRELFF. As DNA, the CDR3 is TGTGCCAGCAGTGGCCGGACCCGGGAGCTGTTTTTT.

The rearrangement uses TRBV11-2 and TRBJ1-3; D is ambiguous. The CDR3 has 12 residues. V was trimmed by 8 bases and J by 4 bases, leaving 9 bases between them. CDR1 SGHAT and CDR2 FQNNGV come from the germline V gene. This CDR3 is CASSQEGNTIYF. The CDR3 DNA sequence: TGTGCCAGCTCCCAAGAGGGAAACACCATATATTTT.

The CDR3 DNA reads as TGTGCCAGCAGCCAAGCACCGACAGGGTACAATTCACCCCTCCACTTT. Amino acid sequence: CASSQAPTGYNSPLHF. This chain uses TRBV14 with TRBJ1-6, with 7 nucleotides matching TRBD1. The germline V gene has CDR1 SGHDN and CDR2 FVKESK. Trimming at V came to 1 base and at J to 7 bases, leaving 7 bases not matched to a gene. This CDR3 has 16 residues.

The chain uses TRBV7-9 and TRBJ2-2; the D gene is possibly TRBD2 (6 bases). V lost 5 bases and J 4 bases, leaving 20 bases between the germline ends. Germline V gene data show CDR1 as SEHNR and CDR2 as FQNEAQ (reference sequence). The CDR3 consists of 17 residues. CDR3 DNA sequence: TGTGCCAGCAGCCCCCATTTGAGCGGGCGAGGCACCGGGGAGCTGTTTTTT. Protein sequence: CASSPHLSGRGTGELFF.

The chain couples TRBV9 to TRBJ1-2; no definite D call. Trimming stripped 0 bases from V and 0 bases from J, with 12 bases between. CDR1 is SGDLS and CDR2 is YYNGEE in the germline V gene. The CDR3 length is 16 residues. The CDR3 loop is CASSVEVVSTNYGYTF. CDR3 sequence (DNA): TGTGCCAGCAGCGTAGAGGTAGTCAGTACTAACTATGGCTACACCTTC.

The chain recombines TRBV15 with TRBJ2-7; TRBD1 might be the D (6 bases). Germline lookup yields CDR1 LNHNV and CDR2 YYDKDF (reference sequence). Trimming removed 4 bases at V and 1 base at J, with 14 bases between. The CDR3 runs to 15 residues. CDR3 sequence reads: CATSIIRQASYEQYF. The CDR3 DNA is TGTGCCACCAGCATTATCCGACAGGCGTCCTACGAGCAGTACTTC.

In nucleotides, the CDR3 is TGTGCCAGCAGCGCAACAGGTTTCTCTGGAAACACCATATATTTT. Translated, it gives CASSATGFSGNTIYF. This rearrangement joins TRBV7-6 to TRBJ1-3; a weak D match, TRBD1 (5 bases). The CDR3 is made up of 15 amino acids. Per germline, CDR1 SGHVS and CDR2 FNYEAQ. V was trimmed by 5 bases and J by 0 bases, leaving 11 bases between them.

The chain carries TRBV4-1 and TRBJ2-1; D ambiguous. Germline V gene sequence: CDR1 MGHRA, CDR2 YSYEKL. V gave up 11 bases and J gave up 0 bases, with 14 bases separating them. This CDR3 has 14 amino acids. The CDR3 reads CAAGGMSSYNEQFF. The CDR3 nucleotides are TGCGCCGCAGGTGGGATGAGCTCCTACAATGAGCAGTTCTTC.

This clone was counted a few times. The genes are TRBV19 and TRBJ1-1, with D maybe TRBD1 (6 bases). CDR3 length: 14 residues. CDR1 is LNHDA, CDR2 SQIVND, per germline (reference sequence). V shed 5 bases and J shed 5 bases, with 15 bases lying between them. The CDR3 DNA is TGTGCCAGTAGTCTTCAGGGGTTAGGAACTGAAGCTTTCTTT. Translating gives CASSLQGLGTEAFF.

The chain uses TRBV29-1 and TRBJ2-1; 9 bases fit TRBD2. Germline V lookup: CDR1 SQVTM, CDR2 ANQGSEA. The CDR3 has 15 residues. With V trimmed by 3 bases and J by 7 bases, 10 bases remained unmatched. DNA for the CDR3: TGCAGCGTTGATTGGCGGGAGGGCCCTCGGAATGAGCAGTTCTTC. This codes for CSVDWREGPRNEQFF.

This chain links TRBV11-2 with TRBJ2-7; no clear D gene. Germline-derived CDR1 and CDR2 are SGHAT and FQNNGV. V was trimmed by 3 bases and J by 3 bases, leaving 6 bases between them. This CDR3 has 12 amino acids. Here the CDR3 DNA reads TGTGCCAGCAGCTTTTCCGGCTACGAGCAGTACTTC. This sequence encodes CASSFSGYEQYF.

This chain joins TRBV12-5 and TRBJ2-1, with 12 bases that match TRBD2. The germline CDR1 and CDR2 sequences are LGHNT and FRNRAP. Trimming took 5 bases from V and 9 from J; bases not matched to a gene: 8. CDR3 length equals 15 residues. This chain's CDR3 is CASGVGTSGFGEQFF. The DNA for the CDR3 is TGTGCTAGTGGTGTGGGGACTAGCGGGTTCGGTGAGCAGTTCTTC. Variable domain in full (rest from reference TRBV12-5 and TRBJ2-1): DARVTQTPRHKVTEMGQEVTMRCQPILGHNTVFWYRQTMMQGLELLAYFRNRAPLDDSGMPKDRFSAEMPDATLATLKIQPSEPRDSAVYFCASGVGTSGFGEQFFGPGTRLTVL.

The chain joins TRBV4-3 to TRBJ1-2; no firm D call. This CDR3 is 13 amino acids long. V gave up 1 base and J gave up 4 bases, with 7 bases separating them. The germline gives CDR1 LGHNA, CDR2 YSLEER. In DNA form, the CDR3 reads TGCGCCAGCAGCCAAGGTTTCTTCTATGGCTACACCTTC. Encoded protein: CASSQGFFYGYTF.

The genes are TRBV9 and TRBJ1-5, with a weak D call TRBD1 (6 bases). Germline assignment: CDR1 SGDLS and CDR2 YYNGEE. Trimming stripped 3 bases from V and 1 base from J, with 11 bases between. The CDR3 spans 15 residues. For the CDR3, the DNA is TGTGCCAGCAGCGCGGGGGCGGGAAGCAATCAGCCCCAGCATTTT. Its protein product is CASSAGAGSNQPQHF.

This clone appeared a single time. The chain uses TRBV27 and TRBJ1-1, with D possibly matching TRBD1 (5 bases). CDR1 is MNHEY and CDR2 is SMNVEV in the germline V gene (reference sequence). The V and J ends lost 0 bases and 1 base respectively, with 6 bases between them. The CDR3 is made up of 14 amino acids. CDR3 sequence (DNA): TGTGCCAGCAGTTTATCGGGGACGAACACTGAAGCTTTCTTT. It is translated as CASSLSGTNTEAFF.